These 31 T cell receptor beta chains were all obtained from the same sample, sequenced in a study of blood T cell repertoires in COVID-19. The assay was immunoSEQ multiplex PCR, and TCRdb's table has in-frame clones only and misses some. Of about 670,000 clones in the sample, 70% to 90% were seen once. What was sequenced was peripheral blood. The receptors were gathered from a woman in her late teens or twenties with acute or convalescent COVID-19.

This clone was seen a single time. The chain is built from TRBV19 and TRBJ1-2; a possible D gene is TRBD1 (6 bases). The V gene lost 3 bases and the J gene lost 7 bases, with 15 bases spanning the gap. This CDR3 spans 14 amino acids. Germline CDR1 reads LNHDA; CDR2 reads SQIVND (reference sequence). The CDR3 DNA reads as TGTGCCAGTAGTATGATGGGGGCGCTTGGTGGCTACACCTTC. Translation gives CASSMMGALGGYTF. Drawing the rest from reference TRBV19 and TRBJ1-2, the complete variable domain is DGGITQSPKYLFRKEGQNVTLSCEQNLNHDAMYWYRQDPGQGLRLIYYSQIVNDFQKGDIAEGYSVSREKKESFPLTVTSAQKNPTAFYLCASSMMGALGGYTFGSGTRLTVV.

The chain recombines TRBV5-1 with TRBJ1-5; 9 nucleotides line up with TRBD1. With 4 bases clipped from V and 1 base from J, the junction kept 3 bases outside the gene matches. CDR1 is SGHRS, CDR2 YFSETQ, per germline. The CDR3 loop spans 15 amino acids. The CDR3 nucleotides are TGCGCCAGCAGCGGGGACAGGGACAGCAATCAGCCCCAGCATTTT. As protein: CASSGDRDSNQPQHF.

The rearrangement uses TRBV5-1 and TRBJ2-1; 12 positions agree with TRBD2. Germline V lookup: CDR1 SGHRS, CDR2 YFSETQ. J was trimmed by 8 bases and V by 4 bases; bases with no gene match: 10. CDR3 length: 16 residues. CDR3: CASSPTLAGGHDEQFF. The CDR3 DNA reads TGCGCCAGCAGCCCAACCCTAGCGGGGGGGCACGATGAGCAGTTCTTC.

In its sample, this clone was seen once. V is TRBV3-1 (or the pseudogene TRBV3-2) and J is TRBJ1-4, with D unresolved. The germline gives CDR1 LGHDT, CDR2 YNNKEL (reference sequence). With 3 bases removed from V and 7 bases from J, the gap between germline ends came to 3 bases. This CDR3 region has 11 residues. The CDR3 nucleotides are TGTGCCAGCAGCCACTCTGAAAAACTGTTTTTT. Translated: CASSHSEKLFF.

This chain uses TRBV10-3 with TRBJ1-1; no definite D call. This CDR3 spans 16 amino acids. Deletions cut 0 bases from V and 1 base from J, with 12 bases between. Germline CDR1 and CDR2: ENHRY and SYGVKD. Here the CDR3 reads CAISESGGIGNTEAFF. CDR3 DNA: TGTGCCATCAGTGAGTCAGGCGGAATTGGGAACACTGAAGCTTTCTTT.

The rearrangement links TRBV6-5 to TRBJ1-1; the D is unclear. The germline V gene has CDR1 MNHEY and CDR2 SVGAGI. The CDR3 loop spans 11 amino acids. Trimming cost V 7 bases and J 1 base, with 4 bases left between them. The DNA for the CDR3 is TGTGCCAGCAACAGGAACACTGAAGCTTTCTTT. Protein sequence: CASNRNTEAFF.

The rearrangement joins TRBV6-6 to TRBJ2-5; 12 bases line up with TRBD1. The CDR3 extends over 16 amino acids. From germline, CDR1 is MNHNY and CDR2 SVGAGI (reference sequence). J gave up 7 bases and V 0 bases, and 6 bases lay outside the gene matches. This CDR3 is CASSYSSGQGAGTQYF. As DNA, the CDR3 is TGTGCCAGCAGTTACTCGTCGGGACAGGGGGCAGGGACCCAGTACTTC.

The DNA for the CDR3 is TGCGCCAGCAGCTTGGATCCGGGGGCCTACAATGAGCAGTTCTTC. It translates to CASSLDPGAYNEQFF. The chain recombines TRBV5-1 with TRBJ2-1, with D perhaps TRBD2 (6 bases). Germline CDR1 SGHRS, CDR2 YFSETQ. The CDR3 has 15 residues. Deletions cut 0 bases from V and 2 bases from J, with 9 bases between. Full variable domain (outside the CDR3, taken from reference TRBV5-1 and TRBJ2-1): KAGVTQTPRYLIKTRGQQVTLSCSPISGHRSVSWYQQTPGQGLQFLFEYFSETQRNKGNFPGRFSGRQFSNSRSEMNVSTLELGDSALYLCASSLDPGAYNEQFFGPGTRLTVL.

J is TRBJ1-5 and V is TRBV7-2; D not resolved. Germline values: CDR1 SGHTA, CDR2 FQGNSA. V lost 2 bases and J 9 bases, leaving 14 bases between the germline ends. The CDR3 runs to 14 residues. The CDR3 DNA reads as TGTGCCAGCAGCTTAAAAGAGGTCCCGCGGCCCCAGCATTTT. The encoded protein is CASSLKEVPRPQHF. Full variable domain (missing parts from reference TRBV7-2 and TRBJ1-5): GAGVSQSPSNKVTEKGKDVELRCDPISGHTALYWYRQSLGQGLEFLIYFQGNSAPDKSGLPSDRFSAERTGGSVSTLTIQRTQQEDSAVYLCASSLKEVPRPQHFGDGTRLSIL.

The DNA for the CDR3 is TGTGCCAGCAGCTTAAAATTCGCGACTAGCGGGGGGCCGACTATCAATGAGCAGTTCTTC. Its protein is CASSLKFATSGGPTINEQFF. V is TRBV13 and J is TRBJ2-1; TRBD2 aligns across 13 bases. The junction had 16 bases not matched to a gene; V was cut back by 2 bases and J by 6 bases. The CDR3 spans 20 residues. Germline CDR1 is PRHDT and CDR2 is FYEKMQ (reference sequence). Using reference TRBV13 and TRBJ2-1 for the parts outside the CDR3, the full variable domain is AAGVIQSPRHLIKEKRETATLKCYPIPRHDTVYWYQQGPGQDPQFLISFYEKMQSDKGSIPDRFSAQQFSDYHSELNMSSLELGDSALYFCASSLKFATSGGPTINEQFFGPGTRLTVL.

The V call is TRBV28, the J call TRBJ1-4, with unresolved D. V was pared by 6 bases and J by 2 bases, with 10 bases between. This CDR3 is 14 amino acids long. Germline lookup yields CDR1 MDHEN and CDR2 SYDVKM. The CDR3 protein is CASRASPTNEKLFF. DNA for the CDR3: TGTGCCAGCAGGGCCTCCCCCACTAATGAAAAACTGTTTTTT.

The CDR3 region is CASSFGSGAGANVLTF. The DNA of the CDR3 is TGTGCCAGCAGCTTTGGTAGCGGGGCCGGGGCCAACGTCCTGACTTTC. The V and J genes are TRBV11-2 and TRBJ2-6; 8 bases are a match to TRBD2. Germline assignment: CDR1 SGHAT and CDR2 FQNNGV. This CDR3 has 16 residues. After removal of 3 bases from V and 4 bases from J, the junction contained 5 bases not matched to a gene.

The CDR3 sequence is CATSRDLDSTYEQYF. The CDR3, as DNA: TGTGCCACCAGCAGAGATCTGGACAGCACCTACGAGCAGTACTTC. V gene TRBV15 combines with J gene TRBJ2-7; TRBD1 might be the D (6 bases). CDR1 is LNHNV, CDR2 YYDKDF, per germline (reference sequence). Trimming left V 0 bases short and J 2 bases short, with 11 bases between. The CDR3 loop spans 15 amino acids.

This clone was recorded once. The V call is TRBV6-2 or TRBV6-3, the J call TRBJ1-5; no reliable D call. The V end was cut by 4 bases, the J end by 8 bases, with 21 bases between. The germline gives CDR1 MNHEY, CDR2 SVGEGT. This CDR3 spans 16 amino acids. The CDR3 bases are TGTGCCAGCAGTTTGGGAGGGTACCCACATTTGGAGCCCCAGCATTTT. Translating gives CASSLGGYPHLEPQHF.

J is TRBJ2-5 and V is TRBV7-9, with TRBD2 matching 7 bases. This CDR3 comprises 15 residues. Germline V gene sequence: CDR1 SEHNR, CDR2 FQNEAQ (reference sequence). Losses at the gene ends were 7 bases for V and 4 bases for J; bases not matched to a gene: 12. The chain's CDR3 is CASNLLANSGETQYF. CDR3 sequence (DNA): TGTGCCAGCAACCTACTAGCGAACTCAGGAGAGACCCAGTACTTC.

The V call is TRBV11-1, the J call TRBJ2-7; perhaps TRBD1 as D (6 bases). Per germline, CDR1 SGHAT and CDR2 FQDESV (reference sequence). The CDR3 runs to 13 residues. With 3 bases removed from V and 2 bases from J, the gap between germline ends came to 8 bases. This chain's CDR3 is CASSLDSPYEQYF. The CDR3, as DNA: TGTGCCAGCAGCTTGGACAGCCCCTACGAGCAGTACTTC.

The V gene is TRBV7-3, the J gene TRBJ2-7; 7 bases agree with TRBD1. Trimming took 4 bases from V and 3 from J; bases not matched to a gene: 3. CDR1 and CDR2 from the germline V gene are SGHTA and FQGTGA. The CDR3 is 13 residues long. Here the CDR3 reads CASSYDRDYEQYF. Written as DNA, the CDR3 is TGTGCCAGCAGCTACGACAGGGACTACGAGCAGTACTTC.

This chain links TRBV5-3 with TRBJ2-1; D is undetermined. TRBV5-3 is an ORF for which the function is uncertain. The CDR3 has 16 amino acids. V was clipped by 1 base and J by 7 bases, with 18 bases between them. The CDR3 region is CARSLPRPAATNEQFF. Here the CDR3 DNA reads TGTGCCAGAAGCTTGCCACGCCCCGCCGCTACTAATGAGCAGTTCTTC.

The chain combines TRBV6-5 with TRBJ1-2, with D possibly being TRBD1 (5 bases). CDR1 MNHEY and CDR2 SVGAGI come from the germline V gene. The CDR3 extends over 13 amino acids. Deletions cut 6 bases from V and 5 bases from J, with 13 bases between. For the CDR3, the DNA is TGTGCCAGCAGCCCGACGCCAGGGTATGGCTACACCTTC. Protein: CASSPTPGYGYTF.

This chain links TRBV9 with TRBJ1-5; D may be TRBD1 (6 bases). The CDR3 runs to 13 residues. Trimming stripped 0 bases from V and 5 bases from J, with 6 bases between. The V gene's germline CDR1 is SGDLS and CDR2 YYNGEE. The CDR3 DNA is TGTGCCAGCAGCGTAGACAGGGATCAGCCCCAGCATTTT. This sequence encodes CASSVDRDQPQHF.

The chain links TRBV9 to TRBJ2-5; 10 nucleotides match TRBD1. The V gene end was trimmed by 4 bases and the J gene end by 5 bases; junction bases not matched to a gene: 5. Germline V gene sequence: CDR1 SGDLS, CDR2 YYNGEE. CDR3 length: 14 residues. This CDR3 is CASSKGQGLETQYF. CDR3 DNA: TGTGCCAGCAGCAAGGGACAGGGGTTGGAGACCCAGTACTTC.

The rearrangement joins TRBV12-5 to TRBJ2-2, with TRBD1 matching 9 bases. Germline CDR1 and CDR2: LGHNT and FRNRAP. Trimming took 5 bases from V and 7 from J; bases not matched to a gene: 11. This CDR3 spans 16 amino acids. In DNA form, the CDR3 reads TGTGCTAGTGGTCTCGGACGGACAGGGGAGGGCGGGGAGCTGTTTTTT. This sequence encodes CASGLGRTGEGGELFF.

On this clone: Other DNA sequences in the same sample also yield this CDR3. The chain links TRBV5-1 to TRBJ1-5; 11 bases agree with TRBD1. V shed 4 bases and J 6 bases; nucleotides not matched to a gene: 6. Germline lookup yields CDR1 SGHRS and CDR2 YFSETQ. The CDR3 is made up of 15 amino acids. The CDR3 coding sequence is TGCGCCAGCAGCCCGGGGACAGGGGGAGTTCAGCCCCAGCATTTT. It codes for CASSPGTGGVQPQHF. Full variable domain (missing parts from reference TRBV5-1 and TRBJ1-5): KAGVTQTPRYLIKTRGQQVTLSCSPISGHRSVSWYQQTPGQGLQFLFEYFSETQRNKGNFPGRFSGRQFSNSRSEMNVSTLELGDSALYLCASSPGTGGVQPQHFGDGTRLSIL.

This chain links TRBV13 with TRBJ2-2; tentative D call: TRBD1 (5 bases). Germline V gene sequence: CDR1 PRHDT, CDR2 FYEKMQ (reference sequence). The ends were cut back, 6 bases at V and 2 bases at J, with 10 bases in the middle. This CDR3 comprises 14 residues. The CDR3 region has the DNA TGTGCCAGCAGGGGGCCCCCTAACACCGGGGAGCTGTTTTTT. Protein sequence: CASRGPPNTGELFF.

Concerning this clone: The identical CDR3 is also encoded by other nucleotide sequences in the sample. V and J are TRBV5-6 and TRBJ1-2; no firm D call. This CDR3 spans 14 amino acids. V was cut by 0 bases and J by 2 bases, with 8 bases left in between. CDR1 and CDR2 from the germline V gene are SGHDT and YYEEEE. The CDR3 here is CASSLGSVNYGYTF. In DNA form, the CDR3 reads TGTGCCAGCAGCTTGGGATCAGTCAACTATGGCTACACCTTC. The full variable domain, with the rest looked up from reference TRBV5-6 and TRBJ1-2, is DAGVTQSPTHLIKTRGQQVTLRCSPKSGHDTVSWYQQALGQGPQFIFQYYEEEERQRGNFPDRFSGHQFPNYSSELNVNALLLGDSALYLCASSLGSVNYGYTFGSGTRLTVV.

V is TRBV5-6 and J is TRBJ2-7; D perhaps matches TRBD2 (6 bases). The length of the CDR3 is 16 residues. Germline V gives CDR1 SGHDT, CDR2 YYEEEE. V lost 2 bases to trimming and J lost 3 bases, with 18 bases between them. The chain's CDR3 is CASSLSGVRDYYEQYF. The CDR3 coding sequence is TGTGCCAGCAGCTTATCGGGGGTAAGGGATTACTACGAGCAGTACTTC.

The chain has TRBV5-6 and TRBJ1-1; D is unresolved. The V and J ends lost 0 bases and 1 base respectively, with 7 bases between them. Germline values: CDR1 SGHDT, CDR2 YYEEEE. The CDR3 covers 14 residues. As DNA, the CDR3 is TGTGCCAGCAGCTTGGCGACTCCGAACACTGAAGCTTTCTTT. The encoded protein is CASSLATPNTEAFF.

J is TRBJ2-7 and V is TRBV30, with 8 bases fitting TRBD1. The germline V gene has CDR1 GTSNPN and CDR2 SVGIG (reference sequence). The junction had 6 bases not matched to a gene; V was cut back by 5 bases and J by 3 bases. This CDR3 has 13 residues. The CDR3 region is CAWAETGGYEQYF. The CDR3 nucleotides read TGTGCCTGGGCCGAAACAGGGGGCTACGAGCAGTACTTC.

The gene calls are TRBV2 and TRBJ1-6; D call uncertain. Trimming left V 9 bases short and J 3 bases short, with 6 bases between. CDR3 length: 12 residues. CDR1 is SNHLY and CDR2 is FYNNEI in the germline V gene. CDR3 residues: CASELYNSPLHF. CDR3 DNA: TGTGCCAGTGAACTCTATAATTCACCCCTCCACTTT.

The V call is TRBV14, the J call TRBJ1-2; 8 bases agree with TRBD1. Germline V gene data show CDR1 as SGHDN and CDR2 as FVKESK. V shed 4 bases, J shed 3 bases, and the junction held 4 bases outside the gene matches. This CDR3 is 14 amino acids long. CDR3 nucleotide sequence: TGTGCCAGCAGCCTTTACAGGGGGGACTATGGCTACACCTTC. This sequence encodes CASSLYRGDYGYTF.

The genes are TRBV7-2 and TRBJ1-1; maybe TRBD1 (6 bases). The CDR3 has 14 amino acids. V lost 6 bases to trimming and J lost 0 bases, with 11 bases between them. CDR1 is SGHTA and CDR2 is FQGNSA in the germline V gene. In nucleotides, the CDR3 is TGTGCCAGCAGTCGCGGACAGCTGAACACTGAAGCTTTCTTT. Protein sequence: CASSRGQLNTEAFF.